The 26 T cell receptor beta chains listed next were all sequenced from one sample in a study of cytomegalovirus exposure and HLA in healthy donors. Use of 60 Vbeta and 13 Jbeta primers characterized the PCR. Measured with immunoSEQ multiplex PCR; TCRdb has only the in-frame clones, and not every one. The sample records fewer than 120,000 clones, 76% being singletons. The source material was PBMCs. Source of these receptors: a man aged 25-45 years in good health and CMV-seropositive.

This chain connects TRBV4-1 to TRBJ1-6; 7 bases match TRBD1. The J segment lost 8 bases and the V segment lost 0 bases, leaving 1 base of the junction unmatched. CDR1 MGHRA and CDR2 YSYEKL come from the germline V gene. CDR3 length: 14 residues. The CDR3 nucleotides are TGCGCCAGCAGCCAAGAACAGGGGTATTCACCCCTCCACTTT. Its protein product is CASSQEQGYSPLHF.

The chain combines TRBV6-5 with TRBJ1-3; D unresolved. Trimming removed 7 bases at V and 0 bases at J, with 7 bases between. Per germline, CDR1 MNHEY and CDR2 SVGAGI. CDR3 length: 13 residues. The chain's CDR3 is CASTRGSGNTIYF. CDR3 nucleotide sequence: TGTGCCAGCACTCGGGGCTCTGGAAACACCATATATTTT.

CDR3 in DNA: TGTGCCAGCAGCGTGGGGCCGGTTGGGTCCTACGAGCAGTACTTC. It encodes CASSVGPVGSYEQYF. The chain couples TRBV9 to TRBJ2-5; D is perhaps TRBD1 (5 bases). The J call is in doubt because the DNA end fits TRBJ2-7 better. CDR1 and CDR2 from the germline V gene are SGDLS and YYNGEE. The CDR3 spans 15 residues.

The chain has TRBV7-9 and TRBJ2-7; a possible D gene is TRBD1 (6 bases). Germline CDR1 reads SEHNR; CDR2 reads FQNEAQ (reference sequence). The CDR3 sequence is 13 residues long. Trimming took off 5 bases at V and 3 bases at J, with 11 bases between the two ends. DNA for the CDR3: TGTGCCAGCAGCCCCCAGGGGCGCTACGAGCAGTACTTC. Translation gives CASSPQGRYEQYF.

This clone was observed a handful of times. This rearrangement joins TRBV11-2 to TRBJ1-2; 7 nucleotides match TRBD1. This CDR3 region has 17 residues. Germline V gene lookup returns CDR1 SGHAT and CDR2 FQNNGV. V dropped 1 base and J dropped 0; count of bases not matched to a gene: 8. The CDR3 loop is CASSLGAGGSANYGYTF. In DNA, the CDR3 is TGTGCCAGCAGCTTAGGGGCAGGGGGTTCAGCTAACTATGGCTACACCTTC.

V gene TRBV29-1 combines with J gene TRBJ2-3; 8 bases line up with TRBD2. This CDR3 region has 16 residues. Per germline, CDR1 SQVTM and CDR2 ANQGSEA. V lost 6 bases, J lost 1 base, and 12 bases stayed unmatched. The CDR3 nucleotides read TGCAGCGTCGCGCGGCCCGGGGGGGTACGCACAGATACGCAGTATTTT. Residues: CSVARPGGVRTDTQYF.

This clone was found a few times. The J gene is TRBJ2-1, the V gene TRBV13; TRBD2 might be the D (5 bases). Germline assignment: CDR1 PRHDT and CDR2 FYEKMQ (reference sequence). This CDR3 region has 12 residues. Trimming shortened V by 5 bases and J by 7 bases, and 9 bases separated the two germline ends. As DNA, the CDR3 is TGTGCCAGCAGCCGAGGGATTAATGAGCAGTTCTTC. Amino acid sequence: CASSRGINEQFF.

The V gene is TRBV4-2, the J gene TRBJ1-1; unclear D gene. CDR1 is LGHNA and CDR2 is YNFKEQ in the germline V gene. This CDR3 is 15 amino acids long. Trimming removed 0 bases at V and 1 base at J, with 9 bases between. The CDR3 DNA follows: TGTGCCAGCAGCCAAGATGTTACTGCGAACACTGAAGCTTTCTTT. Translating it yields CASSQDVTANTEAFF.

The rearrangement links TRBV2 to TRBJ2-7; D gene ambiguous. The V gene lost 0 bases and the J gene lost 5 bases, with 8 bases spanning the gap. CDR3 length equals 13 residues. Germline V lookup: CDR1 SNHLY, CDR2 FYNNEI. CDR3 nucleotide sequence: TGTGCCAGCAGTGAAGCACCCCCTAACGAGCAGTACTTC. This encodes CASSEAPPNEQYF.

CDR3 sequence: CATGETSYEQYF. Here the CDR3 DNA reads TGTGCCACGGGGGAGACTTCCTACGAGCAGTACTTC. The chain combines TRBV28 with TRBJ2-7; maybe TRBD2 (6 bases). V was pared by 10 bases and J by 1 base, with 11 bases between. The CDR3 is made up of 12 amino acids. Germline CDR1 MDHEN, CDR2 SYDVKM.

This clone was found once. This sequence joins TRBV7-2 and TRBJ2-7; 8 bases fit TRBD1. Unmatched junction bases numbered 9, after V lost 2 bases and J lost 0 bases. CDR3 size: 17 residues. The germline V gene encodes CDR1 SGHTA and CDR2 FQGNSA. DNA for the CDR3: TGTGCCAGCAGCTTACAGTTGGGACAGGTGAGCTCCTACGAGCAGTACTTC. This encodes CASSLQLGQVSSYEQYF. Full variable domain (rest looked up from reference TRBV7-2 and TRBJ2-7): GAGVSQSPSNKVTEKGKDVELRCDPISGHTALYWYRQSLGQGLEFLIYFQGNSAPDKSGLPSDRFSAERTGGSVSTLTIQRTQQEDSAVYLCASSLQLGQVSSYEQYFGPGTRLTVT.

The V call is TRBV6-1, the J call TRBJ2-3, with D maybe TRBD2 (6 bases). From germline, CDR1 is MNHNS and CDR2 SASEGT. The CDR3 covers 14 residues. The V and J ends lost 2 bases and 3 bases respectively, with 9 bases between them. The CDR3 loop is CASSEWGETDTQYF. The CDR3 DNA sequence: TGTGCCAGCAGTGAATGGGGGGAGACAGATACGCAGTATTTT.

The CDR3 loop reads CASSDSNTGELFF. For the CDR3, the DNA is TGTGCCAGCAGCGACTCGAACACCGGGGAGCTGTTTTTT. The chain combines TRBV11-2 with TRBJ2-2; D not certain. Germline CDR1 and CDR2: SGHAT and FQNNGV. Trimming stripped 5 bases from V and 0 bases from J, with 4 bases between. This CDR3 has 13 amino acids.

This sequence joins TRBV13 and TRBJ2-7, with 8 bases identical to TRBD2. There are 16 residues in the CDR3. The germline V gene has CDR1 PRHDT and CDR2 FYEKMQ (reference sequence). The V and J ends lost 5 bases and 0 bases, in that order; junction bases with no gene match: 9. In DNA form, the CDR3 reads TGTGCCAGCAGCCACTTGGGTGCGGGGGGCTCCTACGAGCAGTACTTC. Amino acids: CASSHLGAGGSYEQYF.

The chain employs TRBV11-2 and TRBJ1-6, with TRBD1 matching 9 bases. The CDR3 is 15 residues long. Unmatched junction bases numbered 4, after V lost 5 bases and J lost 5 bases. Germline V gene sequence: CDR1 SGHAT, CDR2 FQNNGV. The CDR3 coding sequence is TGTGCCAGCAGCACGTGGACAGGGGATAATTCACCCCTCCACTTT. It yields the protein CASSTWTGDNSPLHF.

The CDR3 loop reads CASSLAQGIAYEQYF. CDR3 nucleotide sequence: TGCGCCAGCAGCTTGGCGCAGGGAATAGCTTACGAGCAGTACTTC. The chain is built from TRBV5-1 and TRBJ2-7, with D perhaps matching TRBD1 (5 bases). This CDR3 region has 15 residues. Germline V gene sequence: CDR1 SGHRS, CDR2 YFSETQ. V was shortened by 0 bases and J by 4 bases, with 14 bases between the two germline ends.

This chain uses TRBV11-1 with TRBJ2-2; 8 bases are shared with TRBD1. The V gene end was trimmed by 2 bases and the J gene end by 7 bases; junction bases not matched to a gene: 6. The CDR3 runs to 15 residues. Germline V CDR1 and CDR2: SGHAT, FQDESV (reference sequence). The CDR3, as DNA: TGTGCCAGCAGCTTACTCCGGACAGGGAACGGGGAGCTGTTTTTT. Its translation is CASSLLRTGNGELFF.

Note on this clone: A junction boundary mismatches the germline segment, possibly from a read error. The V and J genes are TRBV4-1 and TRBJ2-3; TRBD2 aligns across 13 bases. Germline lookup yields CDR1 MGHRA and CDR2 YSYEKL. This CDR3 is 13 amino acids long. This chain's CDR3 is CASSQGGGLAGTF. DNA of the CDR3: TGCGCCAGCAGCCAAGGGGGGGGACTAGCGGGGACTTTT.

The rearrangement uses TRBV14 and TRBJ2-7, with D perhaps TRBD2 (7 bases). Germline lookup yields CDR1 SGHDN and CDR2 FVKESK. Trimming pared 0 bases from V and 0 bases from J, leaving 12 bases between. The CDR3 has 16 residues. In DNA form, the CDR3 reads TGTGCCAGCAGCCAAGATAGGGAGGGGGTCTCCTACGAGCAGTACTTC. Protein sequence: CASSQDREGVSYEQYF.

CDR3 loop: CASSARDTSYEQYF. As DNA, the CDR3 is TGTGCCAGCAGCGCCCGGGACACCTCCTACGAGCAGTACTTC. This chain connects TRBV28 to TRBJ2-7; a weak D match, TRBD1 (6 bases). V lost 6 bases to trimming and J lost 0 bases, with 12 bases between them. The CDR3 extends over 14 amino acids. CDR1 and CDR2 (germline): MDHEN, SYDVKM.

The V gene is TRBV27, the J gene TRBJ2-1; the D gene is possibly TRBD2 (5 bases). V lost 5 bases, J lost 3 bases, and 14 bases lay in between. The CDR3 contains 15 residues. CDR1 MNHEY and CDR2 SMNVEV come from the germline V gene (reference sequence). CDR3 nucleotides: TGTGCCAGCAGTCCCGGACTGAGAAACTACAATGAGCAGTTCTTC. Its translation is CASSPGLRNYNEQFF.

This rearrangement joins TRBV10-1 to TRBJ1-4; D gene unclear. The germline CDR1 and CDR2 sequences are WNHNN and SYGVQD (reference sequence). CDR3 length equals 13 residues. The V end lost 8 bases, the J end lost 0 bases, and 7 bases lay between the germline ends. CDR3 residues: CASSRSTNEKLFF. CDR3 nucleotide sequence: TGCGCCAGCTCTAGATCAACTAATGAAAAACTGTTTTTT.

The V and J genes are TRBV27 and TRBJ2-7; 7 bases align to TRBD1. Trimming removed 3 bases from V and 3 bases from J; junction bases left unmatched: 2. The V gene's germline CDR1 is MNHEY and CDR2 SMNVEV (reference sequence). The CDR3 is 13 amino acids. The CDR3 DNA reads as TGTGCCAGCAGTTTTGGACAGGTCTACGAGCAGTACTTC. As protein: CASSFGQVYEQYF.

The rearrangement uses TRBV28 and TRBJ1-1; 7 positions agree with TRBD1. Germline trimming cut 6 bases from V and 3 bases from J; bases unmatched to any gene: 13. Germline CDR1 and CDR2: MDHEN and SYDVKM. This CDR3 is built from 16 residues. DNA of the CDR3: TGTGCCAGCAGGGGCTCGGACAGGCGATCTGACACTGAAGCTTTCTTT. This encodes CASRGSDRRSDTEAFF.

The chain is built from TRBV7-3 and TRBJ2-5, with 9 bases that match TRBD1. V lost 5 bases to trimming and J lost 4 bases; unmatched junction nucleotides: 8. The CDR3 is 15 amino acids. The germline CDR1 and CDR2 sequences are SGHTA and FQGTGA. CDR3 region: CASSPTGGIIETQYF. CDR3 nucleotides: TGTGCCAGCAGCCCAACAGGGGGCATAATAGAGACCCAGTACTTC.

This chain uses TRBV28 with TRBJ2-1; D possibly corresponds to TRBD2 (5 bases). The CDR3 is 13 residues long. The ends were cut back, 5 bases at V and 5 bases at J, with 10 bases in the middle. CDR1 and CDR2 (germline): MDHEN, SYDVKM. In DNA, the CDR3 is TGTGCCAGCAGTCGGGGTGGCGACAATGAGCAGTTCTTC. As protein: CASSRGGDNEQFF.